The 28 T cell receptor beta chains presented below share a single source sample, sequenced in a study of blood T cell repertoires in COVID-19. The assay was immunoSEQ multiplex PCR, and TCRdb's table has in-frame clones only and misses some. The sample holds tens of thousands of clones, roughly four fifths seen once. Sequencing used peripheral blood. The receptors come from a human donor in a cohort sampled during active COVID-19.

J is TRBJ2-7 and V is TRBV5-4, with D perhaps TRBD1 (5 bases). CDR3 length: 17 amino acids. The V gene lost 4 bases and the J gene lost 0 bases, with 20 bases spanning the gap. CDR1 is SGHNT and CDR2 is YYREEE in the germline V gene (reference sequence). The CDR3 spells CASSRVSWAGNSYEQYF. Here the CDR3 DNA reads TGTGCCAGCAGCCGTGTATCGTGGGCAGGGAACTCCTACGAGCAGTACTTC.

The chain couples TRBV3-1 (or the pseudogene TRBV3-2) to TRBJ2-3; D might be TRBD2 (7 bases). Trimming removed 10 bases from V and 2 bases from J, with 16 bases in between. The length of the CDR3 is 14 residues. Looked up from germline, CDR1 is LGHDT and CDR2 is YNNKEL (reference sequence). CDR3 sequence reads: CATGASGYTDTQYF. Written as DNA, the CDR3 is TGTGCCACGGGGGCTAGCGGATACACAGATACGCAGTATTTT.

The chain links TRBV20-1 to TRBJ2-2; 8 nucleotides line up with TRBD1. The germline CDR1 and CDR2 sequences are DFQATT and SNEGSKA (reference sequence). The CDR3 length is 14 residues. After removal of 3 bases from V and 6 bases from J, the junction contained 6 bases not matched to a gene. The CDR3 spells CSASLQTGAGELFF. CDR3 DNA: TGCAGTGCTAGTCTCCAGACAGGGGCCGGGGAGCTGTTTTTT.

The J gene is TRBJ1-1, the V gene TRBV27; weak D call: TRBD1 (5 bases). Trimming shortened V by 6 bases and J by 2 bases, and 10 bases separated the two germline ends. This CDR3 is 13 amino acids long. CDR1 MNHEY and CDR2 SMNVEV come from the germline V gene (reference sequence). The CDR3 loop reads CASSLTENTEAFF. Here the CDR3 DNA reads TGTGCCAGCAGCCTGACAGAAAACACTGAAGCTTTCTTT.

The chain links TRBV6-5 to TRBJ1-3; 8 bases match TRBD1. The CDR3 sequence is 13 residues long. V was clipped by 6 bases and J by 6 bases; unmatched bases: 4. The germline gives CDR1 MNHEY, CDR2 SVGAGI. The CDR3 here is CASSPDRENTIYF. The CDR3 DNA sequence: TGTGCCAGCAGCCCGGACAGGGAAAACACCATATATTTT.

The chain employs TRBV7-3 and TRBJ2-1, with 8 positions matching TRBD1. The CDR3 spans 13 residues. The V gene's germline CDR1 is SGHTA and CDR2 FQGTGA. V shed 2 bases, J shed 7 bases, and the junction held 1 base outside the gene matches. The CDR3 protein is CASSLQGANEQFF. The CDR3 nucleotides read TGTGCCAGCAGCTTACAGGGGGCAAATGAGCAGTTCTTC. Looking up the rest from reference TRBV7-3 and TRBJ2-1 gives the full variable domain: GAGVSQTPSNKVTEKGKYVELRCDPISGHTALYWYRQSLGQGPEFLIYFQGTGAADDSGLPNDRFFAVRPEGSVSTLKIQRTERGDSAVYLCASSLQGANEQFFGPGTRLTVL.

The chain is built from TRBV5-1 and TRBJ1-3, with 7 bases fitting TRBD1. Germline V gene lookup returns CDR1 SGHRS and CDR2 YFSETQ. The CDR3 spans 16 residues. V lost 4 bases, J lost 0 bases, and 7 bases stayed unmatched. The CDR3 region has the DNA TGCGCCAGCAGCCCTGGAGGGGGCATCTCTGGAAACACCATATATTTT. Its translation is CASSPGGGISGNTIYF. Based on the CDR3 plus reference TRBV5-1 and TRBJ1-3, the full variable domain is KAGVTQTPRYLIKTRGQQVTLSCSPISGHRSVSWYQQTPGQGLQFLFEYFSETQRNKGNFPGRFSGRQFSNSRSEMNVSTLELGDSALYLCASSPGGGISGNTIYFGEGSWLTVV.

This clone occurred once. The chain uses TRBV4-3 and TRBJ2-3; TRBD2 matches 12 bases. The CDR3 length is 15 residues. V shed 4 bases, J shed 6 bases, and the junction held 5 bases outside the gene matches. The V gene's germline CDR1 is LGHNA and CDR2 YSLEER. The CDR3 nucleotides read TGCGCCAGCAGCCTTGGACTAGCGGGGTCTGATACGCAGTATTTT. It specifies CASSLGLAGSDTQYF.

The chain is built from TRBV7-2 and TRBJ2-2; D is ambiguous. Germline V gene sequence: CDR1 SGHTA, CDR2 FQGNSA. The CDR3 totals 14 residues. V was shortened by 1 base and J by 3 bases, with 6 bases between the two germline ends. The CDR3 bases are TGTGCCAGCAGCTTAGGAGTTTACACCGGGGAGCTGTTTTTT. It yields the protein CASSLGVYTGELFF.

The chain links TRBV2 to TRBJ2-7; 10 bases line up with TRBD1. V lost 7 bases, J lost 6 bases, and 9 bases stayed unmatched. Germline-derived CDR1 and CDR2 are SNHLY and FYNNEI. The length of the CDR3 is 14 residues. CDR3 DNA sequence: TGTGCCAGCAATTTCGCGACAGGGGGCGTCGAGCAGTACTTC. Translation: CASNFATGGVEQYF.

This sequence joins TRBV29-1 and TRBJ2-3, with D possibly matching TRBD1 (6 bases). The V gene's germline CDR1 is SQVTM and CDR2 ANQGSEA. V lost 0 bases to trimming and J lost 0 bases, with 13 bases between them. CDR3 length equals 16 residues. The DNA for the CDR3 is TGCAGCGTTGAAGAATTGGGGGCCCCTAGCACAGATACGCAGTATTTT. Translated, it gives CSVEELGAPSTDTQYF.

This chain links TRBV9 with TRBJ2-3, with 9 bases matching TRBD1. The V gene end was trimmed by 1 base and the J gene end by 2 bases; junction bases not matched to a gene: 14. The CDR3 consists of 19 residues. CDR1 is SGDLS and CDR2 is YYNGEE in the germline V gene. The chain's CDR3 is CASSVTTGQGWTSTDTQYF. The CDR3 coding sequence is TGTGCCAGCAGCGTAACTACGGGACAGGGATGGACCTCCACAGATACGCAGTATTTT.

This clone has a single count. The chain employs TRBV6-5 and TRBJ2-7, with 8 positions matching TRBD2. V was pared by 3 bases and J by 2 bases, with 6 bases of the junction left unmatched. In germline, CDR1 is MNHEY, CDR2 SVGAGI. The CDR3 has 15 amino acids. CDR3 amino acids: CASSYRPGRAYEQYF. The CDR3 DNA reads as TGTGCCAGCAGTTATCGGCCCGGGAGGGCCTACGAGCAGTACTTC.

This clone was observed a single time. The J gene is TRBJ1-2, the V gene TRBV6-2 or TRBV6-3; D might be TRBD1 (6 bases). CDR3 length equals 13 residues. The V end was cut by 5 bases, the J end by 5 bases, with 12 bases between. Germline CDR1 and CDR2: MNHEY and SVGEGT. CDR3 loop: CASSLGQKYGYTF. CDR3 coding DNA: TGTGCCAGCAGTCTTGGACAGAAATATGGCTACACCTTC.

The rearrangement uses TRBV4-1 and TRBJ2-5; the match to TRBD2 covers 10 bases. Germline CDR1 MGHRA, CDR2 YSYEKL. There are 18 residues in the CDR3. Trimming took 0 bases from V and 5 from J; bases not matched to a gene: 12. The CDR3 sequence is CASSQDWASGGYRETQYF. The CDR3 DNA is TGCGCCAGCAGCCAAGATTGGGCTAGCGGGGGATATAGGGAGACCCAGTACTTC.

The chain combines TRBV2 with TRBJ2-2; D perhaps matches TRBD2 (5 bases). The CDR3 has 15 residues. The V end was cut by 4 bases, the J end by 2 bases, with 11 bases between. Germline V gives CDR1 SNHLY, CDR2 FYNNEI. The CDR3 bases are TGTGCCAGCAGTGGACGACGGGAAAACACCGGGGAGCTGTTTTTT. Translated: CASSGRRENTGELFF.

The V and J genes are TRBV9 and TRBJ1-4, with TRBD1 matching over 9 bases. After removal of 0 bases from V and 7 bases from J, the junction contained 4 bases not matched to a gene. Germline CDR1 and CDR2: SGDLS and YYNGEE. The CDR3 is 15 residues long. The CDR3, as DNA: TGTGCCAGCAGCGTAGCTACAGGGGGCAGTGAAAAACTGTTTTTT. Translated: CASSVATGGSEKLFF.

V is TRBV5-1 and J is TRBJ1-1; D is possibly TRBD1 (5 bases). The V end lost 0 bases, the J end lost 5 bases, and 17 bases lay between the germline ends. The CDR3 is 16 residues long. Germline CDR1 and CDR2: SGHRS and YFSETQ. CDR3 residues: CASSLAGSGGGTEAFF. The CDR3 coding sequence is TGCGCCAGCAGCTTGGCCGGGTCCGGGGGGGGGACTGAAGCTTTCTTT. Full variable domain (missing parts from reference TRBV5-1 and TRBJ1-1): KAGVTQTPRYLIKTRGQQVTLSCSPISGHRSVSWYQQTPGQGLQFLFEYFSETQRNKGNFPGRFSGRQFSNSRSEMNVSTLELGDSALYLCASSLAGSGGGTEAFFGQGTRLTVV.

The chain has TRBV21-1 and TRBJ2-6; TRBD1, as called in the table, went unchecked against the DNA. TRBV21-1 is shown as a pseudogene. The CDR3 has 19 residues. The DNA of the CDR3 is TGTGCCAGCAGCAAATTCGGCCTTTGGGCAGACCGTGGGGCCAACGTCCTGACTTTC. This translates into CASSKFGLWADRGANVLTF.

The rearrangement joins TRBV6-6 to TRBJ2-5; the match to TRBD2 covers 8 bases. Germline-derived CDR1 and CDR2 are MNHNY and SVGAGI (reference sequence). This CDR3 has 17 residues. V dropped 5 bases and J dropped 4; count of bases not matched to a gene: 15. The CDR3 here is CASSPPRTSGGSETQYF. For the CDR3, the DNA is TGTGCCAGCAGTCCTCCCCGGACGAGCGGGGGCTCAGAGACCCAGTACTTC.

The J gene is TRBJ2-1, the V gene TRBV10-3, with D possibly TRBD2 on 6 matching bases. Trimming pared 3 bases from V and 3 bases from J, leaving 12 bases between. The CDR3 spans 15 residues. Germline V gives CDR1 ENHRY, CDR2 SYGVKD. The CDR3: CAISDPLEGYNEQFF. The DNA for the CDR3 is TGTGCCATCAGTGACCCCCTGGAGGGCTACAATGAGCAGTTCTTC.

This clone was counted only a few times. This chain links TRBV12-5 with TRBJ2-2, with TRBD1 identical over 9 bases. The germline V gene encodes CDR1 LGHNT and CDR2 FRNRAP. Trimming at V came to 5 bases and at J to 5 bases, leaving 6 bases not matched to a gene. CDR3 size: 15 residues. As DNA, the CDR3 is TGTGCTAGTGGTCTAGGGACAGGGAGTACCGGGGAGCTGTTTTTT. Translated, it gives CASGLGTGSTGELFF.

The chain employs TRBV3-1 (or the pseudogene TRBV3-2) and TRBJ2-3, with TRBD1 matching 8 bases. In germline, CDR1 is LGHDT, CDR2 YNNKEL (reference sequence). The CDR3 runs to 16 residues. V lost 4 bases to trimming and J lost 5 bases; unmatched junction nucleotides: 11. CDR3 coding DNA: TGTGCCAGCAGCCTCTTCCTTCAGGGGGCTGGAGATACGCAGTATTTT. Its translation is CASSLFLQGAGDTQYF.

This chain joins TRBV29-1 and TRBJ2-7; 7 bases agree with TRBD1. Germline CDR1 is SQVTM and CDR2 is ANQGSEA. Trimming at V came to 6 bases and at J to 1 base, leaving 6 bases not matched to a gene. This CDR3 has 13 amino acids. The CDR3 DNA sequence: TGCAGCGTCCGGGACAGACAATCCTACGAGCAGTACTTC. It codes for CSVRDRQSYEQYF.

The chain employs TRBV5-1 and TRBJ2-7; TRBD2 is a possible D gene (6 bases). Trimming took 3 bases from V and 3 from J, leaving 22 bases between them. The CDR3 is made up of 17 amino acids. The germline gives CDR1 SGHRS, CDR2 YFSETQ. The CDR3 DNA reads TGCGCCAGCAGCTGGTATGGCGGGGTCTCAACCAACTACGAGCAGTACTTC. Translating it yields CASSWYGGVSTNYEQYF.

The chain joins TRBV5-8 to TRBJ1-5; TRBD1 might be the D (5 bases). The CDR3 has 15 amino acids. Trimming stripped 2 bases from V and 2 bases from J, with 11 bases between. CDR1 and CDR2 from the germline V gene are SGHTS and YDEGEE. This CDR3 is CASSFSETGNQPQHF. The CDR3 DNA is TGTGCCAGCAGCTTCAGCGAGACAGGCAATCAGCCCCAGCATTTT.

The chain carries TRBV7-3 and TRBJ2-2; D possibly corresponds to TRBD2 (6 bases). The length of the CDR3 is 15 residues. Germline lookup yields CDR1 SGHTA and CDR2 FQGTGA. Trimming shortened V by 3 bases and J by 1 base, and 9 bases separated the two germline ends. The DNA of the CDR3 is TGTGCCAGCAGCTTGGTCGGGGGGAACACCGGGGAGCTGTTTTTT. It codes for CASSLVGGNTGELFF.

The chain links TRBV12-5 to TRBJ2-7; D may be TRBD2 (6 bases). Germline V gene lookup returns CDR1 LGHNT and CDR2 FRNRAP. The CDR3 is made up of 14 amino acids. Between the trimmed V and J ends, which lost 0 bases and 2 bases, there was a span of 8 bases. The CDR3 DNA reads TGTGCTAGTGGTTTGGTCGGGGGAGCCTACGAGCAGTACTTC. As protein: CASGLVGGAYEQYF.